This T cell receptor beta chain was obtained from a study of T-cell reconstitution after alpha-beta-depleted transplantation in children. Per the germline V gene, CDR1 is SGHTA and CDR2 is FQGNSA. The CDR3 spans 13 residues. V dropped 8 bases and J dropped 5 bases, with 15 bases sitting between them. This clonotype was recorded many times. The antigen remains unidentified. Study-wide findings and caveats: Several hundred expanded graft clones reportedly supplied alpha-beta T cells about two months after transplant.

It was with unique molecular identifiers that the TCRbeta library was prepared. From the PCR reads, TCRdb called clonotypes with MiXCR, one entry per CDR3 protein. The sample lists 200,000 to 250,000 distinct CDR3 sequences; about 8.2% were seen once. This chain links TRBV7-2 with TRBJ2-5; weak D call: TRBD2 (6 bases). The source of this sequence is a male patient aged 2-15 years who had a stem cell transplant for acute myeloid leukemia, so the T cells may come from the graft donor. The specimen comprised PBMCs, mostly from graft donor cells, sampled 360 days after TCRalphabeta/CD19-depleted stem cell transplant. The DNA of the CDR3 is TGTGCCAGCCGAATTCTAGGGAGGGAGACCCAGTACTTC. Translating gives CASRILGRETQYF.